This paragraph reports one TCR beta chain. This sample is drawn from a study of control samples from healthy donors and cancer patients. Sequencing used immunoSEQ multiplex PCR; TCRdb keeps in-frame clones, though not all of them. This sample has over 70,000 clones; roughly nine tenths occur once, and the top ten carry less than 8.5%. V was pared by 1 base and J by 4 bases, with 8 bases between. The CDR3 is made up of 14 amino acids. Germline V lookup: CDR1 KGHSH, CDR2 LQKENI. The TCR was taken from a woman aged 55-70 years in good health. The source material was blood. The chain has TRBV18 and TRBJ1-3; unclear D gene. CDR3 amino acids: CASSPLDVGNTIYF. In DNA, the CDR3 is TGTGCCAGCTCACCACTTGACGTGGGAAACACCATATATTTT.